Listed below are T cell receptor beta chains from one sample, sequenced in a study of spatial heterogeneity in lung cancer. MiXCR, run by TCRdb on the 5' RACE reads, gives a single entry per CDR3 protein. The sample comprises some 100,000 distinct CDR3 sequences, 3.5% to 5% of which are singletons, and 21% rests with the top ten. The material sequenced was lung tumor tissue, taken at surgery. The receptor set was obtained from a male donor with early-stage non-small cell lung cancer. The CDR3 runs from the conserved cysteine through the conserved F or W. The size of a clone is reported for some rows only, either as once, few or many, or as a class for expanded clones.

J,length,V,size,CDR3
TRBJ2-1,14,TRBV29-1,many,CSSHEGGRNIAQFF
TRBJ2-4,14,TRBV5-5,many,CASIGTSGSNIQYF
TRBJ2-7,16,TRBV20-1,few,CSALPPGLAETYEQYF
TRBJ1-6,15,TRBV6-6,many,CASSYRGQFHSPLHF
TRBJ2-1,15,TRBV15,few,CATSRMRPSYNEQFF
TRBJ2-7,12,TRBV5-5,.,CASSLEEAGKYF
TRBJ2-1,13,TRBV20-1,.,CSPRRGRGNEQFF
TRBJ1-4,16,TRBV5-1,few,CASSPALAGGNEKLFF
TRBJ2-2,15,TRBV18,.,CASSVGTVNTGELFF
TRBJ1-2,18,TRBV20-1,.,CSARDDTSDRHLLWSYTF
TRBJ2-5,16,TRBV28,many,CASSGPAREYQETQYF
TRBJ2-5,16,TRBV3-1,few,CASSQDSGSQSETQYF
TRBJ2-3,16,TRBV7-9,many,CASSEGTGDFRDTQYF